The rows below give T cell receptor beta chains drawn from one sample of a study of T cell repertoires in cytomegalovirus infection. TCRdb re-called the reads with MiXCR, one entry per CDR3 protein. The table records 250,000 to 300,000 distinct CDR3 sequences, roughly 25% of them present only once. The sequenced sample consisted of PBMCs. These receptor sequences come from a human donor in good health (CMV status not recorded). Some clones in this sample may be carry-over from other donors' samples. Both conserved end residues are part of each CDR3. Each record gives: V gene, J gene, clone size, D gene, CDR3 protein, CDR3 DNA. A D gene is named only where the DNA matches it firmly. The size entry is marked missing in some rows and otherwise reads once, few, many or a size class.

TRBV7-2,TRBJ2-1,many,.,CASSLARGGEQFF,TGTGCCAGCAGCTTAGCGAGAGGCGGTGAGCAGTTCTTC
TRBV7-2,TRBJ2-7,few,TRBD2,CASSPRTSGRISYEQYF,TGTGCCAGCAGCCCCCGGACTAGCGGAAGGATCTCCTACGAGCAGTACTTC
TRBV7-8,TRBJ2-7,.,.,CASTTLSLSYEQYF,TGTGCCAGCACCACCCTATCCCTCTCCTACGAGCAGTACTTC
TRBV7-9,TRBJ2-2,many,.,CASSLAGTANTGELFF,TGTGCCAGCAGCTTAGCCGGGACTGCGAACACCGGGGAGCTGTTTTTT
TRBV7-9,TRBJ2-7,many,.,CASSSGRIYEQYF,TGTGCCAGCAGCTCGGGACGGATCTACGAGCAGTACTTC
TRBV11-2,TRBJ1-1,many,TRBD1,CASSLNGGQGLTEAFF,TGTGCCAGCAGCTTGAACGGGGGACAGGGCCTCACTGAAGCTTTCTTT
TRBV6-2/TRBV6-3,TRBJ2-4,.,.,CASGGKLAKNIQYF,TGTGCCAGCGGGGGAAAGTTAGCCAAAAACATTCAGTACTTC
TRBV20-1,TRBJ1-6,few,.,CSAGRSNSPLHF,TGCAGTGCTGGACGAAGTAATTCACCCCTCCACTTT
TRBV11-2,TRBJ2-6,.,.,CASSSEAMANVLTF,TGTGCCAGCAGCTCGGAGGCTATGGCCAACGTCCTGACTTTC
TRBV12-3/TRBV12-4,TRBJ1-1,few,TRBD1,CASSLGRGLTEAFF,TGTGCCAGCAGTTTAGGAAGGGGGCTCACTGAAGCTTTCTTT
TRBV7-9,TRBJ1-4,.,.,CASSLLSSATNEKLFF,TGTGCCAGCAGCTTACTATCCAGTGCAACTAATGAAAAACTGTTTTTT
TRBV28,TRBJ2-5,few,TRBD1,CATLPGQVSETQYF,TGTGCCACCCTACCGGGACAGGTCTCCGAGACCCAGTACTTC
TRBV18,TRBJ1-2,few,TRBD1,CASSPRGLDYGYTF,TGTGCCAGCTCACCCAGGGGGCTCGACTATGGCTACACCTTC
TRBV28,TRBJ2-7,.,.,CASSLISGLGRSYEQYF,TGTGCCAGCAGTTTAATTTCCGGGCTAGGGAGGAGCTACGAGCAGTACTTC
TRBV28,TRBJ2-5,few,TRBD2,CASSASGRAVDQETQYF,TGTGCCAGCAGTGCTAGCGGGAGGGCCGTGGATCAAGAGACCCAGTACTTC
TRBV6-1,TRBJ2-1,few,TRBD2,CASRETSVNEQFF,TGTGCCAGCAGAGAAACTAGCGTAAATGAGCAGTTCTTC
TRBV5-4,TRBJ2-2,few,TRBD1,CASSSPGQGALTGELFF,TGTGCCAGCAGCTCACCGGGACAGGGGGCGCTCACCGGGGAGCTGTTTTTT
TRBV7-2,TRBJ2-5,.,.,CASSLRRIRGLETQYF,TGTGCCAGCAGCTTACGGAGGATTCGGGGCTTAGAGACCCAGTACTTC
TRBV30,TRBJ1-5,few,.,CAWTLGGPGASNQPQHF,TGTGCCTGGACCCTAGGGGGGCCGGGTGCAAGCAATCAGCCCCAGCATTTT
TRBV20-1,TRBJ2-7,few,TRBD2,CSARDSLAGGYEQYF,TGCAGTGCTAGAGATTCCCTAGCGGGGGGCTACGAGCAGTACTTC
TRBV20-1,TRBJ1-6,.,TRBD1,CSAQDREDGSPLHF,TGCAGTGCCCAGGACAGGGAAGATGGTTCACCCCTCCACTTT
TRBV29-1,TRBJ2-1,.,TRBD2,CSGGGLAGVNEQFF,TGCAGCGGCGGGGGACTAGCGGGAGTCAATGAGCAGTTCTTC
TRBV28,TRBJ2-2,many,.,CASSLARNTGELFF,TGTGCCAGCAGTTTGGCACGGAACACCGGGGAGCTGTTTTTT
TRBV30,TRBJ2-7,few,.,CAWSPSTHREQYF,TGTGCCTGGAGTCCCTCTACTCATCGCGAGCAGTACTTC